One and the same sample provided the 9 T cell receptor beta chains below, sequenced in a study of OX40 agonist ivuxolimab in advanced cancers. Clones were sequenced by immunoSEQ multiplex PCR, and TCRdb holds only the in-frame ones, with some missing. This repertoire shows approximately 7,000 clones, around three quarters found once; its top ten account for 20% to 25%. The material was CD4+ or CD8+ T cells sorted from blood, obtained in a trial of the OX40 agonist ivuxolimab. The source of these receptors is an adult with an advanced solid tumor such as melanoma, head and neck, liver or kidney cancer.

The CDR3 DNA reads as TGCAGCGTTGCCCTGGAGACCCAGTACTTC. Its translation: CSVALETQYF. This chain links TRBV29-1 with TRBJ2-5; no clear D gene. The germline V and J ends were trimmed by 4 bases and 5 bases, with 5 bases remaining between them. The germline CDR1 and CDR2 sequences are SQVTM and ANQGSEA. This CDR3 is 10 amino acids long. The full variable domain, rest sourced from reference TRBV29-1 and TRBJ2-5, is SAVISQKPSRDICQRGTSLTIQCQVDSQVTMMFWYRQQPGQSLTLIATANQGSEATYESGFVIDKFPISRPNLTFSTLTVSNMSPEDSSIYLCSVALETQYFGPGTRLLVL.

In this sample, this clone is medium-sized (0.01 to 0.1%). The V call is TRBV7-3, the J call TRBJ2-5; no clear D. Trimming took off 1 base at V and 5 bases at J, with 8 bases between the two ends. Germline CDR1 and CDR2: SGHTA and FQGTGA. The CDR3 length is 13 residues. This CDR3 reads CASSLSKAETQYF. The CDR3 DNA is TGTGCCAGCAGCTTAAGTAAGGCGGAGACCCAGTACTTC.

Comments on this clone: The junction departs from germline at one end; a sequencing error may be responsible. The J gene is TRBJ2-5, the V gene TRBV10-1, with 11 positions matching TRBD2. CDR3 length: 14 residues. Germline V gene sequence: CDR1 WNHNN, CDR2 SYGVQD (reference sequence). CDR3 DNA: TGCGCCGGCAGTGCACTAGCGGGGGTTGGGACCCAGTACTTC. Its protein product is CAGSALAGVGTQYF.

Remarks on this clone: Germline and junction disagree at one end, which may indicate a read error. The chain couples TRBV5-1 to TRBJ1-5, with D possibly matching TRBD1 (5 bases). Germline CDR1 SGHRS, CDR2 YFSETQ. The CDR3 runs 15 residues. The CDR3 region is CARSLRGGSNQPQHF. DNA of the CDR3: TGCGCCCGCAGCCTCCGGGGGGGGAGCAATCAGCCCCAGCATTTT.

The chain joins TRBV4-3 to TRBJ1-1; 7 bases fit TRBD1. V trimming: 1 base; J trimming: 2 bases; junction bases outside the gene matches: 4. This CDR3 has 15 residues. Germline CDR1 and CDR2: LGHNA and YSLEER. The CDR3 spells CASSQGGQFNTEAFF. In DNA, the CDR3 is TGCGCCAGCAGCCAAGGGGGACAGTTCAACACTGAAGCTTTCTTT.

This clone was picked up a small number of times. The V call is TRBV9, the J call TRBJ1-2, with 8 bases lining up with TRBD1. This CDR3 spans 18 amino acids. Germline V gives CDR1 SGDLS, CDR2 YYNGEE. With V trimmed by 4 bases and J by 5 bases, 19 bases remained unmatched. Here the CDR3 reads CASSPRPTGALDGYGYTF. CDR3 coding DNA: TGTGCCAGCAGCCCTCGACCGACAGGGGCCCTTGATGGGTATGGCTACACCTTC.

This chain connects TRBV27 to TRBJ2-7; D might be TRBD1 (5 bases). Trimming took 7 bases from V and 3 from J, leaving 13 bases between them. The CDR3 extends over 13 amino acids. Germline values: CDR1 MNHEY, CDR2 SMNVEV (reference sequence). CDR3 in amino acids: CASKQIDSYEQYF. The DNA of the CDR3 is TGTGCCAGCAAACAGATTGACAGCTACGAGCAGTACTTC.

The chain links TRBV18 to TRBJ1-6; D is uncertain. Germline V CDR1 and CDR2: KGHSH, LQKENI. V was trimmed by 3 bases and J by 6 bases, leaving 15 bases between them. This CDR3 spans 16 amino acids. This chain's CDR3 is CASSPKDTDANSPLHF. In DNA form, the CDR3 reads TGTGCCAGCTCACCTAAAGACACAGACGCTAATTCACCCCTCCACTTT. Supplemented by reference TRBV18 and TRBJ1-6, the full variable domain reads NAGVMQNPRHLVRRRGQEARLRCSPMKGHSHVYWYRQLPEEGLKFMVYLQKENIIDESGMPKERFSAEFPKEGPSILRIQQVVRGDSAAYFCASSPKDTDANSPLHFGNGTRLTVT.

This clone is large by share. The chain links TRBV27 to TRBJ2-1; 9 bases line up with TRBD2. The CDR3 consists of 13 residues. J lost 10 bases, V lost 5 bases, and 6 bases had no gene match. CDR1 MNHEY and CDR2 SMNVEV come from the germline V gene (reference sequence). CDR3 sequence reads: CASSPWAGGEQFF. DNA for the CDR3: TGTGCCAGCAGTCCCTGGGCGGGAGGGGAGCAGTTCTTC.